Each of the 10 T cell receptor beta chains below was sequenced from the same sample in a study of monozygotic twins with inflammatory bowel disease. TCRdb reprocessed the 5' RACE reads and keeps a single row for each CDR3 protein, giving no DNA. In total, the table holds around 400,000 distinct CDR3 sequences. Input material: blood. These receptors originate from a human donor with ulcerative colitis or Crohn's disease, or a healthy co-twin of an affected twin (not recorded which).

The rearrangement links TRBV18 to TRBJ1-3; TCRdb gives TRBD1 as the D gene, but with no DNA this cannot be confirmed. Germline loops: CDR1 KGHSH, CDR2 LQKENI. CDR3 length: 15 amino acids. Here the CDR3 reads CASSLGGGIGNTIYF.

The CDR3 region is CSARSGGAGYEQYF. This chain links TRBV20-1 with TRBJ2-7; TCRdb selects TRBD2, and the lack of DNA leaves this call unchecked. In germline, CDR1 is DFQATT, CDR2 SNEGSKA (reference sequence). CDR3 size: 14 residues.

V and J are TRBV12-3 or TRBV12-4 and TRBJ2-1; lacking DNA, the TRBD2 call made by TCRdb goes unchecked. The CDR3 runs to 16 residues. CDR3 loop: CASSLGASGGSGEQFF.

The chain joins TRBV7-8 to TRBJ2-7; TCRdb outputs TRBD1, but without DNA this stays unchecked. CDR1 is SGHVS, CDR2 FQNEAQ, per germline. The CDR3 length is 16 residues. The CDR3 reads CASSSRAGTGPYEQYF.

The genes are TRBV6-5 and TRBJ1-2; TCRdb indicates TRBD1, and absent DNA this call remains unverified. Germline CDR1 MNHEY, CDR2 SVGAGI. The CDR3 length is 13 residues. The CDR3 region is CASSYGQVNGYTF.

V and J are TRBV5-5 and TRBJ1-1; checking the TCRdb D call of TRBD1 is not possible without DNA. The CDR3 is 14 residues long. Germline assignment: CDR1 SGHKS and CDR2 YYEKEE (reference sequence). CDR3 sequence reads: CASSPLSVNTEAFF.

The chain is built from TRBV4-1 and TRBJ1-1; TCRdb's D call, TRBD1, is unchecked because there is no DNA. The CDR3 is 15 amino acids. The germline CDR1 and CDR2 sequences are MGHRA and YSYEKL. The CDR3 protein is CASSQGTGKNTEAFF.

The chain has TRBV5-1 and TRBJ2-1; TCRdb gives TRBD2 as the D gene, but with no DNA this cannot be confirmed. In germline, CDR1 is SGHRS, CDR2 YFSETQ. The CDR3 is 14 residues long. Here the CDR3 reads CASSLTSGTHEQFF.

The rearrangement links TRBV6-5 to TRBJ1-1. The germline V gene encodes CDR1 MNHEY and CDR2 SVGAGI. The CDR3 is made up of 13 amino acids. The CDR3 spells CASSSGFDTEAFF.

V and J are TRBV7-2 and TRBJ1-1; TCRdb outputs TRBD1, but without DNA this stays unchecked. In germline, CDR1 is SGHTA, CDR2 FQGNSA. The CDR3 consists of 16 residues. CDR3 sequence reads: CASSLTGTGMNTEAFF.